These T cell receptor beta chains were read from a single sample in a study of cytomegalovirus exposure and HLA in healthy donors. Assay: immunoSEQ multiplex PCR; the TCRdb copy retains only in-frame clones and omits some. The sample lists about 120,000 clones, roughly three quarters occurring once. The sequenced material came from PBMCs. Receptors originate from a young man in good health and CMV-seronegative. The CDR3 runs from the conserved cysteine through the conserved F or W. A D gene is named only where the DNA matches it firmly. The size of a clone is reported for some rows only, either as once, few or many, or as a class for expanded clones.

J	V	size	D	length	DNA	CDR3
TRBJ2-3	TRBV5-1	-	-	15	TGCGCCAGCAGGGGGGGAGGACTACGAGTAGATACGCAGTATTTT	CASRGGGLRVDTQYF
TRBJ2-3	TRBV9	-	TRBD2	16	TGTGCCAGCAGCGTAGCCCTAGCGGGAGGTACAGATACGCAGTATTTT	CASSVALAGGTDTQYF
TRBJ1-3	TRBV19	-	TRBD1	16	TGTGCCAGTAGCCCTTTGGGACAGGGAACTGGAAACACCATATATTTT	CASSPLGQGTGNTIYF
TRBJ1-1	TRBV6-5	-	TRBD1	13	TGTGCCAGCACCTCAACTGGACAGGGTGACGCCTTCTTT	CASTSTGQGDAFF
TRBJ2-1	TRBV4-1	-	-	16	TGCGCCAGCAGCTTCGATCAACAGGGACCCTACAATGAGCAGTTCTTC	CASSFDQQGPYNEQFF
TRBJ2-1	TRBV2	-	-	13	TGTGCCAGCAGTGGGTGGATTCGGGATGAGCAGTTCTTC	CASSGWIRDEQFF
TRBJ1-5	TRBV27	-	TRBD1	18	TGTGCCAGCAGTCGGACAGGGGGCATCGGGCCAATTAGTCAGCCCCAGCATTTT	CASSRTGGIGPISQPQHF
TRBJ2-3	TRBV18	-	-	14	TGTGCCAGCTCCCCGGGGAGTAACGGGGATACGCAGTATTTT	CASSPGSNGDTQYF
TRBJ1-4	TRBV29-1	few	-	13	TGCAGCGTTGGAGGAGGACCGGGCGAAAAACTGTTTTTT	CSVGGGPGEKLFF
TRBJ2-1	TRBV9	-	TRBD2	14	TGTGCCAGCAGACGAGGACTAGTTGTCGATGAGCAGTTCTTC	CASRRGLVVDEQFF
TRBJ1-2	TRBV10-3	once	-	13	TGTGCCATCAGTGTCTGGGGCGCGGGGGGCTACACCTTC	CAISVWGAGGYTF
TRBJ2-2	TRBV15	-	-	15	TGTGCCACCAGCAGAGATCTCGGGAGCCTCGGGGAGCTGTTTTTT	CATSRDLGSLGELFF
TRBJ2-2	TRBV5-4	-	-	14	TGTGCCAGCAGCTCGGAACTTAACACCGGGGAGCTGCTTTTT	CASSSELNTGELLF
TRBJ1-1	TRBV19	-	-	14	TGTGCCAGTAGTTCCGCCCTGTTGCCAGCTGAAGCTTTCTTT	CASSSALLPAEAFF
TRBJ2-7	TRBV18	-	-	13	TGTGCCAGCTCACCGCGCGGATACTACGAGCAGTACTTC	CASSPRGYYEQYF
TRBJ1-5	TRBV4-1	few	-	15	TGCGCCAGCAGCCTCATGGTTAGTAGCAATCAGCCCCAGCATTTT	CASSLMVSSNQPQHF
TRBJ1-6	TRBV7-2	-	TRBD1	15	TGTGCCAGCAGCCCCCGACAGGGGCAGGGTTCACCCCTCCACTTT	CASSPRQGQGSPLHF
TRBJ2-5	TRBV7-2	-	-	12	TGTGCCAGCAGCTTCATCCGGGAGACCCAGTACTTC	CASSFIRETQYF
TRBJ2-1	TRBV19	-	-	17	TGTGCCAGTAGGCCCGGGGGACCCACATACTCCTACAATGAGCAGTTCTTC	CASRPGGPTYSYNEQFF
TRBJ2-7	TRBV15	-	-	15	TGTGCCACCAGCAGAGACCTCGAGGGTCGACGCGAGCAGTACTTC	CATSRDLEGRREQYF
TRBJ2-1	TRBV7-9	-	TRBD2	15	TGTGCCAGCAGCACACGGACTAGCGGGATCGATGAGCAGTTCTTC	CASSTRTSGIDEQFF
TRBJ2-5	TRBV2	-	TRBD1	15	TGTGCCAGCAGTGGGACAGGAGGCGCGGAGGTGACCCAGTACTTC	CASSGTGGAEVTQYF
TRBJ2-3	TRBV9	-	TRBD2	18	TGTGCCAGCGGCGTCTCCCTAGCGGGAGCTACCGGGACAGATACGCAGTATTTT	CASGVSLAGATGTDTQYF
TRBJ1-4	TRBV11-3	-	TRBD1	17	TGTGCCAGCAGCTTAGCCGAGGGACAGAGTGATAATGAAAAACTGTTTTTT	CASSLAEGQSDNEKLFF
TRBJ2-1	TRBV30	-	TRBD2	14	TGTGCCTGGAGTGGGGGGAGGGCCCTCAATGAGCAGTTCTTC	CAWSGGRALNEQFF
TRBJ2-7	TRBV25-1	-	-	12	TGTGCCAGTCTCGACAGTTCCTACGAGCAGTACTTC	CASLDSSYEQYF
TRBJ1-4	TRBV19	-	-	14	TGTGCCAGTAGTATTATAGGGGGACGCGAAAAACTGTTTTTT	CASSIIGGREKLFF
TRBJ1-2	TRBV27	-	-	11	TGTGCCAACTCAGGGGACTATGGCTACACCTTC	CANSGDYGYTF
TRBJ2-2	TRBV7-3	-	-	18	TGTGCCAGCAGCTCCCATCACGACAGAGCCACAAACACCGGGGAGCTGTTTTTT	CASSSHHDRATNTGELFF
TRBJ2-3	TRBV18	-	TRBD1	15	TGTGCCAGCTCACCCCCAGGGGGAGTTGCAGATACGCAGTATTTT	CASSPPGGVADTQYF
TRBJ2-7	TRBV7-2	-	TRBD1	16	TGTGCCAGCGGCCGGACAGGGTCTCCTGCGATCTACGAGCAGTACTTC	CASGRTGSPAIYEQYF
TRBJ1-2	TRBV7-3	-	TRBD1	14	TGTGCCAGCAGCTTAAGTGGACAGGCCTATGGCTACACCTTC	CASSLSGQAYGYTF
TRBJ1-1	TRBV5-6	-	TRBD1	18	TGTGCCAGCAGCTTGGTACAGGGGGCGGGAGTCGTGAACACTGAAGCTTTCTTT	CASSLVQGAGVVNTEAFF
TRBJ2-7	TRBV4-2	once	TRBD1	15	TGTGCCAGCAGCCTCAATCACGGGACAGTCAACGAGCAGTACTTC	CASSLNHGTVNEQYF
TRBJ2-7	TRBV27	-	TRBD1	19	TGTGCCAGCAGTACCACCAGCCAATCCCGGGACAGGGGTCGATACGAGCAGTACTTC	CASSTTSQSRDRGRYEQYF
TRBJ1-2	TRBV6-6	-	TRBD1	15	TGTGCCAGCAAAAAGACAGGGCAAGAATTCTATGGCTACACCTTC	CASKKTGQEFYGYTF
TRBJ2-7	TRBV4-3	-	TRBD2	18	TGCGCCAGCAGCCAAGACCTGACTAGCGGGAGGGACAAGTACGAGCAGTACTTC	CASSQDLTSGRDKYEQYF
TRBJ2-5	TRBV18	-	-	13	TGTGCCAGCTCACCATGGCAGCAAGAGACCCAGTACTTC	CASSPWQQETQYF
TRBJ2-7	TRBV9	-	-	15	TGTGCCAGCAGCGTAGAACAGGAGTTCTCCTACGAGCAGTACTTC	CASSVEQEFSYEQYF
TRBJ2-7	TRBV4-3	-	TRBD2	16	TGCGCCAGCAGCCAAGGATGGACTAGCGGGATGAACGAGCAGTACTTC	CASSQGWTSGMNEQYF
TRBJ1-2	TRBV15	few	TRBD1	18	TGTGCCACCAGCAGAGGGGGGACAGGGGGTTATTCTAACTATGGCTACACCTTC	CATSRGGTGGYSNYGYTF
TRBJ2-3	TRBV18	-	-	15	TGTGCCAGCTCACCACTGAACGGAGGCACAGATACGCAGTATTTT	CASSPLNGGTDTQYF
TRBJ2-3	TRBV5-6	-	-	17	TGTGCCAGCAGCTTCGGTAGCAGCCCTCTGAACACAGATACGCAGTATTTT	CASSFGSSPLNTDTQYF